This T cell receptor (beta chain) stems from a study of cytomegalovirus exposure and HLA in healthy donors. Use of 60 Vbeta and 13 Jbeta primers characterized the PCR. Libraries were prepared by immunoSEQ multiplex PCR; TCRdb keeps only in-frame clonotypes and omits some of them. The sample consists of 150,000 to 180,000 clones, around 74% of them appearing once. With regard to this clone: This same CDR3 is encoded by further DNA sequences in the sample.

Specimen: PBMCs. The TCR comes from a man aged 18 to 30 in good health and CMV-seronegative.

CDR3: CASSPGLASTDTQYF. CDR3 in DNA: TGTGCCAGCAGCCCGGGACTAGCTAGCACAGATACGCAGTATTTT. The genes are TRBV6-5 and TRBJ2-3, with 9 bases that match TRBD2. Germline trimming cut 6 bases from V and 0 bases from J; bases unmatched to any gene: 4. The CDR3 loop spans 15 amino acids. In germline, CDR1 is MNHEY, CDR2 SVGAGI.